A single T cell receptor beta chain is shown here with its context. Its antigen is unidentified. V gave up 10 bases and J gave up 0 bases, with 15 bases separating them. The CDR3 has 14 amino acids. Germline assignment: CDR1 MNHNS and CDR2 SASEGT. TCRdb re-analysed the 5' RACE reads in MiXCR, keeping a single row per CDR3 protein. The profile shows about 720,000 distinct CDR3 sequences, 18% of them singletons. The data belong to a study of identical twins. Findings of the study overall: Excess low generation probability was seen in twin-shared out-of-frame alpha sequences.

The sample was also linked to a second study, of T cells expressing NK-cell markers. That work states: HCMV specificity of expanded NKG2C+ T cell clones remained unclear.

The chain links TRBV6-1 to TRBJ1-1; no definite D call. This receptor was identified in a woman aged 18-30 years in good health. Sequenced sample: PBMCs. The CDR3: CATLLPDMNTEAFF. For the CDR3, the DNA is TGTGCCACCCTACTCCCAGATATGAACACTGAAGCTTTCTTT.